This T cell receptor beta chain was recovered during a study of identical twins. Study-level results: The study based its conclusions on cross-sectional statistical analysis and did not follow the same donors. Models underestimated how often monozygotic twins shared out-of-frame TCR alpha. Excess twin sharing in beta out-of-frame sequences was weaker.

A universal primer site was added by template switching, and unique molecular identifiers were carried by the cDNA. TCRdb re-derived calls from the 5' RACE reads in MiXCR, one entry per CDR3 protein. The sample includes just under 550,000 distinct CDR3 sequences, about 15% seen only once; the top ten take around 0.48%. There are a few counts of this clonotype. Its antigen is unidentified. Trimming removed 3 bases from V and 2 bases from J; junction bases left unmatched: 4. Germline V gene lookup returns CDR1 MDHEN and CDR2 SYDVKM. The CDR3 has 16 amino acids. The data were also submitted as part of a second study, on yellow fever vaccine responses in identical twins.

The sequenced material came from CD4+ T cells sorted from blood. This sequence joins TRBV28 and TRBJ2-1; 10 bases are shared with TRBD1. This clonotype originated in a woman aged 18-29 years in good health. CDR3 amino acids: CASSLAGTGAYNEQFF. The CDR3 region has the DNA TGTGCCAGCAGTTTGGCCGGGACAGGGGCCTACAATGAGCAGTTCTTC. The entire variable domain, with the rest obtained from reference TRBV28 and TRBJ2-1, is as follows: DVKVTQSSRYLVKRTGEKVFLECVQDMDHENMFWYRQDPGLGLRLIYFSYDVKMKEKGDIPEGYSVSREKKERFSLILESASTNQTSMYLCASSLAGTGAYNEQFFGPGTRLTVL.